This passage covers 17 T cell receptor beta chains from one sample sequenced in a study of blood T cell repertoires in COVID-19. Only in-frame clones appear in the TCRdb table, and some are missing; sequencing was by immunoSEQ multiplex PCR. The data show over 400,000 clones, with about nine tenths seen just once and under 1.5% held by the top ten. The sequenced sample consisted of peripheral blood. The receptors were sampled from a woman aged 25 to 45 with active or convalescent COVID-19.

The genes are TRBV9 and TRBJ2-5, with D perhaps TRBD1 (5 bases). V dropped 3 bases and J dropped 3 bases, with 9 bases sitting between them. The CDR3 sequence is 13 residues long. Germline CDR1 and CDR2: SGDLS and YYNGEE. The DNA of the CDR3 is TGTGCCAGCAGCGAGGGGCAAAAAGAGACCCAGTACTTC. It specifies CASSEGQKETQYF.

The V and J genes are TRBV6-5 and TRBJ2-7; D is possibly TRBD1 (6 bases). Germline V gene lookup returns CDR1 MNHEY and CDR2 SVGAGI. Trimming took 7 bases from V and 4 from J, leaving 11 bases between them. The CDR3 is 12 amino acids. The CDR3 sequence: CASNTGWYEQYF. CDR3 sequence (DNA): TGTGCCAGCAACACAGGGTGGTACGAGCAGTACTTC.

As DNA, the CDR3 is TGTGCCAGCAGTTTTCTTCCAGGGAGGAATGGGACTGAAGCTTTCTTT. Protein sequence: CASSFLPGRNGTEAFF. The V gene is TRBV27, the J gene TRBJ1-1, with a weak D call TRBD1 (5 bases). Trimming left V 3 bases short and J 5 bases short, with 19 bases between. Germline CDR1 reads MNHEY; CDR2 reads SMNVEV (reference sequence). This CDR3 has 16 amino acids.

This chain connects TRBV5-4 to TRBJ2-3, with D perhaps matching TRBD2 (6 bases). V lost 1 base, J lost 2 bases, and 11 bases lay in between. Germline CDR1 reads SGHNT; CDR2 reads YYREEE (reference sequence). CDR3 length equals 15 residues. The CDR3 DNA reads as TGTGCCAGCAGCTTGTACGGGGGTGCCACAGATACGCAGTATTTT. Protein: CASSLYGGATDTQYF.

This rearrangement joins TRBV27 to TRBJ2-5; the match to TRBD2 covers 7 bases. CDR1 MNHEY and CDR2 SMNVEV come from the germline V gene (reference sequence). This CDR3 spans 16 amino acids. With 5 bases clipped from V and 1 base from J, the junction kept 10 bases outside the gene matches. DNA for the CDR3: TGTGCCAGCAGTCCACGCCGGACTAGTTTCCAAGAGACCCAGTACTTC. It is translated as CASSPRRTSFQETQYF.

This clone was detected a few times. V usage is TRBV15 and J usage is TRBJ1-4; tentatively, D is TRBD1 (6 bases). Germline-derived CDR1 and CDR2 are LNHNV and YYDKDF (reference sequence). V gave up 5 bases and J gave up 8 bases, with 18 bases separating them. The CDR3 totals 15 residues. The DNA for the CDR3 is TGTGCCACCAGCTATAGCCGGGACATTAGGGAAAAACTGTTTTTT. As protein: CATSYSRDIREKLFF.

Note on this clone: The same CDR3 arises from other DNA sequences in this sample as well. V is TRBV18 and J is TRBJ2-7; 7 nucleotides match TRBD2. In germline, CDR1 is KGHSH, CDR2 LQKENI. Trimming removed 2 bases from V and 4 bases from J; junction bases left unmatched: 5. CDR3 size: 14 residues. Here the CDR3 reads CASSPGTGGYEQYF. The CDR3 region has the DNA TGTGCCAGCTCACCAGGGACCGGGGGGTACGAGCAGTACTTC.

This chain joins TRBV6-2 or TRBV6-3 and TRBJ2-7; possible D gene TRBD2, 5 bases. This CDR3 is built from 14 residues. The V end lost 0 bases, the J end lost 5 bases, and 11 bases lay between the germline ends. The germline gives CDR1 MNHEY, CDR2 SVGEGT. The CDR3 here is CASSYSWERHEQYF. The CDR3 DNA reads as TGTGCCAGCAGTTACTCGTGGGAGCGCCACGAGCAGTACTTC.

The chain couples TRBV28 to TRBJ1-1; no reliable D call. CDR3 length: 12 residues. The V and J ends lost 2 bases and 6 bases respectively, with 7 bases between them. Looked up from germline, CDR1 is MDHEN and CDR2 is SYDVKM. CDR3 region: CASSLLSSEAFF. CDR3 coding DNA: TGTGCCAGCAGTTTACTGTCGTCTGAAGCTTTCTTT.

The genes are TRBV5-8 and TRBJ1-5; D remains unclear. Trimming pared 1 base from V and 2 bases from J, leaving 10 bases between. The CDR3 has 15 amino acids. Per germline, CDR1 SGHTS and CDR2 YDEGEE. As DNA, the CDR3 is TGTGCCAGCAGCTTGCGCGGGAGCGGCAATCAGCCCCAGCATTTT. Translation gives CASSLRGSGNQPQHF.

V gene TRBV5-1 combines with J gene TRBJ2-6; 7 bases map to TRBD1. The CDR3 covers 16 residues. Germline trimming cut 7 bases from V and 0 bases from J; bases unmatched to any gene: 7. CDR1 and CDR2 from the germline V gene are SGHRS and YFSETQ. CDR3: CASGTGTASGANVLTF. The CDR3 coding sequence is TGCGCCAGCGGAACCGGGACAGCCTCTGGGGCCAACGTCCTGACTTTC.

The gene calls are TRBV19 and TRBJ2-6, with D unresolved. The CDR3 contains 15 residues. Germline V gene sequence: CDR1 LNHDA, CDR2 SQIVND (reference sequence). The V and J ends lost 5 bases and 0 bases respectively, with 8 bases between them. The CDR3: CASSRVSSGANVLTF. The DNA of the CDR3 is TGTGCCAGTAGTCGAGTGAGCTCTGGGGCCAACGTCCTGACTTTC.

The sample holds a few counts of this clone. This chain links TRBV6-5 with TRBJ2-7, with a possible D match to TRBD2 (5 bases). Trimming removed 6 bases at V and 2 bases at J, with 17 bases between. The CDR3 sequence is 15 residues long. The germline V gene has CDR1 MNHEY and CDR2 SVGAGI. CDR3: CASRPGIHTAYEQYF. The CDR3 DNA follows: TGTGCCAGCAGGCCCGGGATCCATACGGCCTACGAGCAGTACTTC.

This chain connects TRBV27 to TRBJ2-1; tentative D call: TRBD2 (6 bases). This CDR3 comprises 16 residues. With 3 bases removed from V and 5 bases from J, the gap between germline ends came to 17 bases. The germline V gene has CDR1 MNHEY and CDR2 SMNVEV (reference sequence). The CDR3 sequence is CASSFGSLGGNNEQFF. Written as DNA, the CDR3 is TGTGCCAGCAGTTTTGGGTCTCTAGGAGGGAACAATGAGCAGTTCTTC.

CDR3 DNA sequence: TGTGCCAGCAGCACCACTAGCGGGCTATACAATGAGCAGTTCTTC. As protein: CASSTTSGLYNEQFF. The chain carries TRBV7-8 and TRBJ2-1, with TRBD2 matching over 9 bases. Germline lookup yields CDR1 SGHVS and CDR2 FQNEAQ. The CDR3 is 15 residues long. The trim removed 5 bases at V and 4 bases at J, leaving 6 bases unmatched.

V is TRBV5-1 and J is TRBJ2-1; the match to TRBD2 covers 14 bases. The CDR3 consists of 16 residues. V was pared by 4 bases and J by 8 bases, with 8 bases of the junction left unmatched. The V gene's germline CDR1 is SGHRS and CDR2 YFSETQ. The CDR3 is CASSKPGTSGRYEQFF. Written as DNA, the CDR3 is TGCGCCAGCAGCAAACCCGGGACTAGCGGGAGATATGAGCAGTTCTTC.

The V gene is TRBV4-1, the J gene TRBJ1-1, with D unresolved. Germline V gives CDR1 MGHRA, CDR2 YSYEKL. This CDR3 contains 13 residues. Deletions cut 4 bases from V and 3 bases from J, with 9 bases between. DNA of the CDR3: TGCGCCAGCAGCCTTCACGAGGACACTGAAGCTTTCTTT. It yields the protein CASSLHEDTEAFF.